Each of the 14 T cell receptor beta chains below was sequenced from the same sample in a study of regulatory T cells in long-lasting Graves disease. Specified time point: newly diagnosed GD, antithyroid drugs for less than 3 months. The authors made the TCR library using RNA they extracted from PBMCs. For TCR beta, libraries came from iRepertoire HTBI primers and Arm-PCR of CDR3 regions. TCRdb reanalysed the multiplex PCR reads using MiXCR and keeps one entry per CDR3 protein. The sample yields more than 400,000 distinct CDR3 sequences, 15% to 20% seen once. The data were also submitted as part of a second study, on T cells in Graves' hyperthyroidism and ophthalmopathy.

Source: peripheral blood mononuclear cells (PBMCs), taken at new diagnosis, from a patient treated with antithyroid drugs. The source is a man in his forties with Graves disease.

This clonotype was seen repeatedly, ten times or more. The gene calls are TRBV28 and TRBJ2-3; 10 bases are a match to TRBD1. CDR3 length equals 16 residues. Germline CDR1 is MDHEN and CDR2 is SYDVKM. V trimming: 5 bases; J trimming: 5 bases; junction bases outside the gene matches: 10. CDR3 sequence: CASSVLGQGYGDTQYF. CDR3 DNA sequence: TGTGCCAGCAGTGTTCTGGGACAGGGGTATGGAGATACGCAGTATTTT.

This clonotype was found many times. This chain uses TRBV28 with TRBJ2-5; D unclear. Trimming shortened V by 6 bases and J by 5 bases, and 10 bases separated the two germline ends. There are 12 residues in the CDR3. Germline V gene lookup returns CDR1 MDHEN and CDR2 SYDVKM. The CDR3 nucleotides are TGTGCCAGCAGCTTGTTGGGGGAGACCCAGTACTTC. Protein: CASSLLGETQYF. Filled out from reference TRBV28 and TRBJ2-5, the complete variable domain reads DVKVTQSSRYLVKRTGEKVFLECVQDMDHENMFWYRQDPGLGLRLIYFSYDVKMKEKGDIPEGYSVSREKKERFSLILESASTNQTSMYLCASSLLGETQYFGPGTRLLVL.

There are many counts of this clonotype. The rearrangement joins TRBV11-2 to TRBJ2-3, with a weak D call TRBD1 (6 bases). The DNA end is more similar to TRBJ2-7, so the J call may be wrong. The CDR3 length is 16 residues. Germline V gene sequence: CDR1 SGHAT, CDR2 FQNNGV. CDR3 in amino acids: CASSPPPGTSTYEQYF. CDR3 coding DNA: TGTGCCAGCAGCCCACCTCCGGGGACATCGACCTACGAGCAGTACTTC.

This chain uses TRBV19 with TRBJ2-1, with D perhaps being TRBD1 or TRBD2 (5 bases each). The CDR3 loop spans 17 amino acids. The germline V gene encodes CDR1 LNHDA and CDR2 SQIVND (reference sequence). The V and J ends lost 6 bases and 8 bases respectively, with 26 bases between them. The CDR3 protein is CASSNPRGPVVGDEQFF. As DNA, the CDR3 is TGTGCCAGTAGCAACCCCCGGGGACCAGTCGTCGGGGATGAGCAGTTCTTC.

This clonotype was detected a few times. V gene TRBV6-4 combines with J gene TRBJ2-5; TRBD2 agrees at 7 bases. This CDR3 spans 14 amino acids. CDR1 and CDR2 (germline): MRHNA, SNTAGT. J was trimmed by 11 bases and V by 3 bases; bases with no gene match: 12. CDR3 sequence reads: CASSELATYNEQYF. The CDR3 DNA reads TGTGCCAGCAGTGAACTAGCGACCTACAATGAGCAGTACTTC.

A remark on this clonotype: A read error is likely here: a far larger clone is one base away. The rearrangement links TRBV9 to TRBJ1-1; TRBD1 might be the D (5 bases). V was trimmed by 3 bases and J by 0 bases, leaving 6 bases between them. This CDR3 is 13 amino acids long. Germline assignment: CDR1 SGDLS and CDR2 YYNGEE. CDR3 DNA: TGTGCCAGCAGCGCGGGACTGAACACTGAAGCTTTCTTT. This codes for CASSAGLNTEAFF.

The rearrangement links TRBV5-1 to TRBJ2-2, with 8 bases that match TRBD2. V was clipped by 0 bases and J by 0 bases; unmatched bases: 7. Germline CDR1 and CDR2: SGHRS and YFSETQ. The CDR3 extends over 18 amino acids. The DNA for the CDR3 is TGCGCCAGCAGCTTGGGAGATAGCGGGGCCTCGAACACCGGGGAGCTGTTTTTT. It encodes CASSLGDSGASNTGELFF.

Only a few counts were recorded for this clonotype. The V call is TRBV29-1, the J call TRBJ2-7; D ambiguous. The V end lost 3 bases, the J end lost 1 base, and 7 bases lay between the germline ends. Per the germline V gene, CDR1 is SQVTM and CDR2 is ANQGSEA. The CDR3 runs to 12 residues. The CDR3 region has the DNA TGCAGCGTTGAGGGGATGTCCTACGAGCAGTACTTC. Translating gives CSVEGMSYEQYF.

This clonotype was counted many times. The CDR3 bases are TGCAGTGCTAGAGCGGCGGAAATTTCAGCCTACGAGCAGTACTTC. Protein: CSARAAEISAYEQYF. The chain links TRBV20-1 to TRBJ2-7; D remains ambiguous. Trimming cost V 1 base and J 2 bases, with 15 bases left between them. The CDR3 is made up of 15 amino acids. CDR1 is DFQATT, CDR2 SNEGSKA, per germline (reference sequence).

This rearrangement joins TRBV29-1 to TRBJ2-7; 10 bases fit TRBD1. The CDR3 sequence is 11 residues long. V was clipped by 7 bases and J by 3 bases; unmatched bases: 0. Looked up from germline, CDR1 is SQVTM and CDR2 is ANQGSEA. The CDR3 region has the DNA TGCAGCGGGACAGGGGGCTACGAGCAGTACTTC. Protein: CSGTGGYEQYF.

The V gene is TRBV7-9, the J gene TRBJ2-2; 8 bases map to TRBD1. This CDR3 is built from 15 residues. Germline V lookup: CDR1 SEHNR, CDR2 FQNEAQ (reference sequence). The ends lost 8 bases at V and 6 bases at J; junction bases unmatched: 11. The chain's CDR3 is CASGQGFAAAGELFF. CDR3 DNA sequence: TGTGCCAGCGGACAGGGATTTGCAGCGGCCGGGGAGCTGTTTTTT.

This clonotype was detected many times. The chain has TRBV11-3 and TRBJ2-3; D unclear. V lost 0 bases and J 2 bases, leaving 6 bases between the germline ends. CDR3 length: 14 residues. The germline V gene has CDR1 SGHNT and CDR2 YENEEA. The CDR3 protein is CASSLEQSTDTQYF. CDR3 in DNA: TGTGCCAGCAGCTTAGAACAGTCCACAGATACGCAGTATTTT. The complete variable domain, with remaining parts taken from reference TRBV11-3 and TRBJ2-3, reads EAGVVQSPRYKIIEKKQPVAFWCNPISGHNTLYWYLQNLGQGPELLIRYENEEAVDDSQLPKDRFSAERLKGVDSTLKIQPAELGDSAVYLCASSLEQSTDTQYFGPGTRLTVL.

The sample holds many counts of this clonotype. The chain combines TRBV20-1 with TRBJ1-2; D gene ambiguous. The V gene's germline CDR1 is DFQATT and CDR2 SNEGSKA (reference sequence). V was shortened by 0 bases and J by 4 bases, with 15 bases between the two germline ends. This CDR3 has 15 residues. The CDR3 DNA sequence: TGCAGTGCTAGAGATCGGTCCCAAGATCTCTATGGCTACACCTTC. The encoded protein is CSARDRSQDLYGYTF.

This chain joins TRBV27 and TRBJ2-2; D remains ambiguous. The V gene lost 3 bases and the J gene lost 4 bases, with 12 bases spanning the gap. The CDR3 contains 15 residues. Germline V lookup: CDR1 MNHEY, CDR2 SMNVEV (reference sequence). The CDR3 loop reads CASSLVGIITGELFF. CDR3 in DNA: TGTGCCAGCAGTTTGGTAGGGATCATCACCGGGGAGCTGTTTTTT.